A selection of T cell receptor beta chains follows, all from one sample in a study of blood T cell repertoires in COVID-19. Profiling relied on immunoSEQ multiplex PCR, and the TCRdb table lists in-frame clones only, not all of them. The repertoire consists of about 200,000 clones, with roughly 82% occurring once and the leading ten covering roughly 10%. Sequenced sample: PBMCs or T cells enriched from blood (not recorded which). These receptors were collected from a middle-aged man who had recovered from COVID-19. Each CDR3 is given with its conserved first and last residue. The order of the fields is clone size, D gene, J gene, V gene, CDR3 DNA, CDR3 protein. D genes are given only for firm matches. Only some rows state a clone size, as once, few, many or a class for expanded clones.

.	.	TRBJ2-3	TRBV25-1	TGTGCCAGCAGTGGATCTAGAAACGGCCCAGATACGCAGTATTTT	CASSGSRNGPDTQYF
.	.	TRBJ2-4	TRBV29-1	TGCAGCGTTAAAGAAGGGAGCAACATTCAGTACTTC	CSVKEGSNIQYF
.	TRBD2	TRBJ2-1	TRBV29-1	TGCAGCGCACTAGCGGGAGGAGAGCAGTTCTTC	CSALAGGEQFF
.	.	TRBJ1-2	TRBV6-2/TRBV6-3	TGTGCCAGCAGTCAGGGGAACTATGGCTACACCTTC	CASSQGNYGYTF
few	.	TRBJ1-6	TRBV7-8	TGTGCCAGCAGCTTACAGGGCCTGAATTCACCCCTCCACTTT	CASSLQGLNSPLHF
once	.	TRBJ2-3	TRBV6-5	TGTGCCAGCTTCCACCTAGCGAGATTCACAGATACGCAGTATTTT	CASFHLARFTDTQYF
.	.	TRBJ2-7	TRBV24-1	TGTGCCACCAGTGACCACACACTACAAGGGGGCGAGCAGTACTTC	CATSDHTLQGGEQYF
.	TRBD1	TRBJ1-1	TRBV5-1	TGCGCCAGCAGCATACAAACAGGGGTAAATACTGAAGCTTTCTTT	CASSIQTGVNTEAFF
.	.	TRBJ2-1	TRBV6-2/TRBV6-3	TGTGCCAGCAGTGCCCTAGCTAACTCGAGGCACAATGAGCAGTTCTTC	CASSALANSRHNEQFF
.	.	TRBJ1-3	TRBV3-1/TRBV3-2	TGTGCCAGCAGCCAAGGTCTAGAACAAGCCGGCACCATATATTTT	CASSQGLEQAGTIYF
.	TRBD1	TRBJ1-5	TRBV5-1	TGCGCCAGCAGCTTAACAGGGGTTCCGGGGCCCCAGCATTTT	CASSLTGVPGPQHF
.	.	TRBJ2-2	TRBV12-3/TRBV12-4	TGTGCCAGTACCCCTACAGGGTCCGGGGAGCTGTTTTTT	CASTPTGSGELFF
.	.	TRBJ1-1	TRBV19	TGTGCCAGTAACGTGGGTCGGGAGGTGGGGTTTTACACTGAAGCTTTCTTT	CASNVGREVGFYTEAFF
.	.	TRBJ1-2	TRBV27	TGTGCCAGCAGTTTATCGGGGAGATATGGCTACACCTTC	CASSLSGRYGYTF
.	TRBD1	TRBJ1-4	TRBV24-1	TGTGCCACCAGTGAAAGCAGGGGGAACGGTTTTGGGAAACTGTTTTTT	CATSESRGNGFGKLFF
.	TRBD1	TRBJ2-1	TRBV7-9	TGTGCCAGCAGTATCCCCTCCGACAGGGTAGGGGAGCAGTTCTTC	CASSIPSDRVGEQFF
.	.	TRBJ2-5	TRBV7-9	TGTGCCAGCAGGCGTACTCAAGAGACCCAGTACTTC	CASRRTQETQYF
.	TRBD1	TRBJ1-1	TRBV28	TGTGCCAGCAGACCTTCGGCCGGGGGACAGGGGAGGAACACTGAAGCTTTCTTT	CASRPSAGGQGRNTEAFF
.	TRBD2	TRBJ2-7	TRBV5-4	TGTGCCAGCAGTTTCACGGGGGGCGGGAGGGCCCACGAGCAGTACTTC	CASSFTGGGRAHEQYF
.	.	TRBJ2-7	TRBV12-3/TRBV12-4	TGTGCCAGCAGTAACAGGGCCGAGCAGTACTTC	CASSNRAEQYF
few	.	TRBJ2-7	TRBV30	TGTGCCTGGAAGAGAGGTCGAGCCTACGAGCAGTACTTC	CAWKRGRAYEQYF
.	TRBD2	TRBJ2-1	TRBV5-1	TGCGCCAGCAGCCCCAATACCGGGACTAGCGGGATCGACGAGCAGTTCTTC	CASSPNTGTSGIDEQFF
.	TRBD1	TRBJ1-1	TRBV10-1	TGCGCCAGCAGTGAGTCCACAGGGGAGTACACTGAAGCTTTCTTT	CASSESTGEYTEAFF
.	.	TRBJ1-2	TRBV7-9	TGTGCCAGCAGCCCCCTATTATCTTCTAACTATGGCTACACCTTC	CASSPLLSSNYGYTF
few	.	TRBJ1-1	TRBV30	TGTGCCTGGAATCCCCAGGGTTCCGCACAACAGACTGAAGCTTTCTTT	CAWNPQGSAQQTEAFF
once	TRBD2	TRBJ2-4	TRBV6-2/TRBV6-3	TGTGCCAGCAGTTACTTACTCGCAGATAGCGGGATAGCCAAAAACATTCAGTACTTC	CASSYLLADSGIAKNIQYF
few	.	TRBJ1-6	TRBV4-2	TGTGCCAGCAGCGGGGGGAATTCACCCCTCCACTTT	CASSGGNSPLHF
.	TRBD2	TRBJ2-5	TRBV7-2	TGTGCCAGCAGCTCGCAATCGGGGGGAGAGACCCAGTACTTC	CASSSQSGGETQYF
.	TRBD2	TRBJ2-1	TRBV19	TGTGCCAGTAGTATGGGACTAGCGGGAGCGCACAATGAGCAGTTCTTC	CASSMGLAGAHNEQFF
.	.	TRBJ2-2	TRBV9	TGTGCCAGCAGCGTAGATCTGAACACCGGGGAGCTGTTTTTT	CASSVDLNTGELFF
.	.	TRBJ1-1	TRBV27	TGTGCCAGCAGTTTAAGTATAGGGGCGGACACTGAAGCTTTCTTT	CASSLSIGADTEAFF
.	.	TRBJ1-5	TRBV15	TGTGCCACCGAGGGGGAGGGGTATAGCAATCAGCCCCAGCATTTT	CATEGEGYSNQPQHF
.	.	TRBJ1-2	TRBV11-2	TGTGCCAGCAGCGTCACTCTTAACTATGGCTACACCTTC	CASSVTLNYGYTF
.	TRBD2	TRBJ2-3	TRBV9	TGTGCCAGCAGCGGAAAAGGGACTAGCGGGAGTAGCACAGATACGCAGTATTTT	CASSGKGTSGSSTDTQYF
.	TRBD1	TRBJ1-6	TRBV12-5	TGTGCTAGTGGTCCCAGTACAGGGGGCGGTTCACCCCTCCACTTT	CASGPSTGGGSPLHF
.	TRBD1	TRBJ1-1	TRBV9	TGTGCCAGCAGCCCCCCCAGACAGGGGACTGAAGCTTTCTTT	CASSPPRQGTEAFF
.	TRBD2	TRBJ2-2	TRBV3-1/TRBV3-2	TGTGCCAGCAGCCAAGCGCTTAGCGGGTACGGGGAGCTGTTTTTT	CASSQALSGYGELFF
.	.	TRBJ1-2	TRBV28	TGTGCCAGCAGTTTAATAGGAGAGGGCGGCTACACCTTC	CASSLIGEGGYTF
.	.	TRBJ1-3	TRBV11-1	TGTGCCAGCAGCCGCGGAGCTCCGGGGGGAAACACCATATATTTT	CASSRGAPGGNTIYF
.	TRBD2	TRBJ2-2	TRBV11-1	TGTGCCAGCAGCTTCAGCGGGAGGGGGACGGTGGAGCTGTTTTTT	CASSFSGRGTVELFF
.	TRBD1	TRBJ2-1	TRBV25-1	TGTGCCACCCAGACAGGGGGTGGGCATGAGCAGTTCTTC	CATQTGGGHEQFF
.	.	TRBJ1-3	TRBV7-6	TGTGCCAGCAGCTTAGCAGGAGCAGGGCCAGGAAACACCATATATTTT	CASSLAGAGPGNTIYF